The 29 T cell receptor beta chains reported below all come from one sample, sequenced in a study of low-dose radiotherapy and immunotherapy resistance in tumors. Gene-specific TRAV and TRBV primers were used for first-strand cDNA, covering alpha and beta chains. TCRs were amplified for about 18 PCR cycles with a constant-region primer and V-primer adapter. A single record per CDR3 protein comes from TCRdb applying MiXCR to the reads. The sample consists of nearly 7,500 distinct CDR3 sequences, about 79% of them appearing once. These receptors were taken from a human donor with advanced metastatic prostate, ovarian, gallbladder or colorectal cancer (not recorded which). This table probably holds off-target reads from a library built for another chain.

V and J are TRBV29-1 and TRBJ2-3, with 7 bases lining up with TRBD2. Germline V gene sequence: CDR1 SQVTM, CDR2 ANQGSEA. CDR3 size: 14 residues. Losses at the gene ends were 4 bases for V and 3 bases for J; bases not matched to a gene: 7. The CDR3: CSVVLAGETDTQYF. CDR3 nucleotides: TGCAGCGTTGTATTGGCGGGGGAGACAGATACGCAGTATTTT.

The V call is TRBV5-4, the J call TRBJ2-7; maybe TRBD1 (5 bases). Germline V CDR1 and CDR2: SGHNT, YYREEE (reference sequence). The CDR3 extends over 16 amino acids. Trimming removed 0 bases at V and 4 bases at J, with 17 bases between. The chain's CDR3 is CASSLAPRPQGYEQYF. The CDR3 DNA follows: TGTGCCAGCAGCTTGGCCCCTAGACCCCAGGGTTACGAGCAGTACTTC.

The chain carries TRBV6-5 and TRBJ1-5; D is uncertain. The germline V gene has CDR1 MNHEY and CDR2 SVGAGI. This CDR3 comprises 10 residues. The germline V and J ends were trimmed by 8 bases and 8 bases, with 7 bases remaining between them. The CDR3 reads CASCTEPQHF. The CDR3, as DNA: TGTGCCAGCTGTACGGAGCCCCAGCATTTT.

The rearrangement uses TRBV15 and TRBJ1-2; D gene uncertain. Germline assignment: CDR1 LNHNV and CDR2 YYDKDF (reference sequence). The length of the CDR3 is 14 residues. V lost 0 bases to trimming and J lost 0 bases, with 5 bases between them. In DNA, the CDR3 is TGTGCCACCAGCAGAGATTATGCTAACTATGGCTACACCTTC. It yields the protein CATSRDYANYGYTF.

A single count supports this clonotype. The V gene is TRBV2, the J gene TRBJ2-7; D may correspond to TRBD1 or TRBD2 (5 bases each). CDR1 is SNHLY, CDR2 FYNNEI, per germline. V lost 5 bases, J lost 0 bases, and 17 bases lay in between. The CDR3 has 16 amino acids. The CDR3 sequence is CASSNTLEGSSYEQYF. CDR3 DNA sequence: TGTGCCAGCAGTAACACACTCGAGGGGTCCTCCTACGAGCAGTACTTC.

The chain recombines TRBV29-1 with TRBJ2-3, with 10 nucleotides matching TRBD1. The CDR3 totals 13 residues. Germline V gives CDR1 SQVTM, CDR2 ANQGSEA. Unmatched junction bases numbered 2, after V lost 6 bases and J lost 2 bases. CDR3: CSVGTGVTDTQYF. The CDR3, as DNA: TGCAGCGTCGGGACAGGGGTCACAGATACGCAGTATTTT.

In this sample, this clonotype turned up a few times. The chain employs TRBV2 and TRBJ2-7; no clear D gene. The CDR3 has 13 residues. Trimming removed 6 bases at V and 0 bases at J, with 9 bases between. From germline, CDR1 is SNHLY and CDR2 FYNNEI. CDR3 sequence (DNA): TGTGCCAGCAGGCCCGAGAACTCCTACGAGCAGTACTTC. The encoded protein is CASRPENSYEQYF.

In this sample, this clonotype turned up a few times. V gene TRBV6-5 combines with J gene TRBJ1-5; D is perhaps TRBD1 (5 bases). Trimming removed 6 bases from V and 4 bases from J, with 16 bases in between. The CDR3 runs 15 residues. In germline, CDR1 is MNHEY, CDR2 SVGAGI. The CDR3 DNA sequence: TGTGCCAGCAGAGAGAACAGGTTGGGTAATCAGCCCCAGCATTTT. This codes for CASRENRLGNQPQHF.

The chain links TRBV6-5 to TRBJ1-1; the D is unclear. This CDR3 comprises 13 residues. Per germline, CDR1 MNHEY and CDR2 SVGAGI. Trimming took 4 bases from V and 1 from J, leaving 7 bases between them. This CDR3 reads CASSFSANTEAFF. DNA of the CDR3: TGTGCCAGCAGTTTTTCAGCGAACACTGAAGCTTTCTTT.

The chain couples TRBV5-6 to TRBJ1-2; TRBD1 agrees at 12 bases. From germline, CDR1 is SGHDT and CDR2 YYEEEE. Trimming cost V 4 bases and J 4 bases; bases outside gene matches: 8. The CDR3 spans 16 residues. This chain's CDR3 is CASSAGTGGSVYGYTF. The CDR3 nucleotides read TGTGCCAGCAGCGCCGGGACAGGGGGCTCGGTCTATGGCTACACCTTC.

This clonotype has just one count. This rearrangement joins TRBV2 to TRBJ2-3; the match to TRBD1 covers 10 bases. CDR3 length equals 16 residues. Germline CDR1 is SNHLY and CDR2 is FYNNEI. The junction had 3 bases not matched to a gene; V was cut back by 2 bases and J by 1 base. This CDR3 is CASSELGTGGTDTQYF. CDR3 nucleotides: TGTGCCAGCAGTGAACTCGGGACAGGGGGCACAGATACGCAGTATTTT. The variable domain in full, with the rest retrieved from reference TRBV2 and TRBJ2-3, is EPEVTQTPSHQVTQMGQEVILRCVPISNHLYFYWYRQILGQKVEFLVSFYNNEISEKSEIFDDQFSVERPDGSNFTLKIRSTKLEDSAMYFCASSELGTGGTDTQYFGPGTRLTVL.

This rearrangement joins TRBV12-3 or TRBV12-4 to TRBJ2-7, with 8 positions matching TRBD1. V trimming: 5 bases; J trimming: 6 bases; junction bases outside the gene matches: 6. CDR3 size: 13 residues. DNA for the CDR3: TGTGCCAGCAGTCGCTCAGGGGGCGTCGAGCAGTACTTC. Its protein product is CASSRSGGVEQYF.

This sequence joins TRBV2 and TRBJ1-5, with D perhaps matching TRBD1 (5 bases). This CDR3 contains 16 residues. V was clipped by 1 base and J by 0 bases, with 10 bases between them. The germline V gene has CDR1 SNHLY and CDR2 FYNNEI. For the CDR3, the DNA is TGTGCCAGCAGTGAAGGAAGGGGATTTAGCAATCAGCCCCAGCATTTT. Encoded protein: CASSEGRGFSNQPQHF. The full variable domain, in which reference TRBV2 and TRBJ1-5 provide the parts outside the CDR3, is EPEVTQTPSHQVTQMGQEVILRCVPISNHLYFYWYRQILGQKVEFLVSFYNNEISEKSEIFDDQFSVERPDGSNFTLKIRSTKLEDSAMYFCASSEGRGFSNQPQHFGDGTRLSIL.

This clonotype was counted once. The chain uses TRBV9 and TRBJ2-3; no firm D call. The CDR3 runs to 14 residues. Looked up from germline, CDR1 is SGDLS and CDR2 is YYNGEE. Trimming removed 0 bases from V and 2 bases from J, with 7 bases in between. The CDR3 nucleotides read TGTGCCAGCAGCGTAGGGGCCAACACAGATACGCAGTATTTT. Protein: CASSVGANTDTQYF.

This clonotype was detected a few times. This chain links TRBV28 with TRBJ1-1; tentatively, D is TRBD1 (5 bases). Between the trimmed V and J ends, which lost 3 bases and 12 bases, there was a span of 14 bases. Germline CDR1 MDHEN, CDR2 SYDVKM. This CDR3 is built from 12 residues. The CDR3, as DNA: TGTGCCAGCAGTTTCGGCAGGGTGGAGACTTTCTTT. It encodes CASSFGRVETFF.

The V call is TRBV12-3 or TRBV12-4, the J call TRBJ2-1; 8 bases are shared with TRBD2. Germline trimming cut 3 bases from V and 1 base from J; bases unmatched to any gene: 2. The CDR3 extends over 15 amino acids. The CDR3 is CASSFGGGSYNEQFF. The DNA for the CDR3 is TGTGCCAGCAGTTTCGGGGGGGGGTCCTACAATGAGCAGTTCTTC.

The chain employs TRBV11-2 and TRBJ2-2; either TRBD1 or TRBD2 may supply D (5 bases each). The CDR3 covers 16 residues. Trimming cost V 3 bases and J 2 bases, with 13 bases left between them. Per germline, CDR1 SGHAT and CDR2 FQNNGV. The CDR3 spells CASSLGYGANTGELFF. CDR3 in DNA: TGTGCCAGCAGCTTGGGATACGGGGCCAACACCGGGGAGCTGTTTTTT.

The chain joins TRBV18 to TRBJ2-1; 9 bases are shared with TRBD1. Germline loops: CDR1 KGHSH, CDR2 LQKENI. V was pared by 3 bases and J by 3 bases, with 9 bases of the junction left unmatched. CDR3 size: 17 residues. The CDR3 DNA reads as TGTGCCAGCTCACCCTCCATCTTGGGACAGGGCTACAATGAGCAGTTCTTC. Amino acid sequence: CASSPSILGQGYNEQFF.

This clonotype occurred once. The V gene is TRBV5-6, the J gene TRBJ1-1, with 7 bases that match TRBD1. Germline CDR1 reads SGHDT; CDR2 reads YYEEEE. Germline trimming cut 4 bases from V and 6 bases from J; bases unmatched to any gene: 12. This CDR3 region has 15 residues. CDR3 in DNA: TGTGCCAGCAGCCGACAGGGTTTCGGGTCCGCTGAAGCTTTCTTT. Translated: CASSRQGFGSAEAFF.

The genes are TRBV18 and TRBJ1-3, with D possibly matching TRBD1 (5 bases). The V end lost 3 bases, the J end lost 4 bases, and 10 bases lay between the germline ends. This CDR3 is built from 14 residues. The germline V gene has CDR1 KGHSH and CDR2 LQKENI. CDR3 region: CASSPTAVGNTIYF. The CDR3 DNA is TGTGCCAGCTCACCGACAGCAGTAGGAAACACCATATATTTT.

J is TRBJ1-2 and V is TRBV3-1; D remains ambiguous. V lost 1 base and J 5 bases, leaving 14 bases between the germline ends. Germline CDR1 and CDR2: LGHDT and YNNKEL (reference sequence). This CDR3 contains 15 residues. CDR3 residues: CASSQVLLPLYGYTF. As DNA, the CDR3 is TGTGCCAGCAGCCAAGTACTCTTACCGCTATATGGCTACACCTTC. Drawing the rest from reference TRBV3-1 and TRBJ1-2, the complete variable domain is DTAVSQTPKYLVTQMGNDKSIKCEQNLGHDTMYWYKQDSKKFLKIMFSYNNKELIINETVPNRFSPKSPDKAHLNLHINSLELGDSAVYFCASSQVLLPLYGYTFGSGTRLTVV.

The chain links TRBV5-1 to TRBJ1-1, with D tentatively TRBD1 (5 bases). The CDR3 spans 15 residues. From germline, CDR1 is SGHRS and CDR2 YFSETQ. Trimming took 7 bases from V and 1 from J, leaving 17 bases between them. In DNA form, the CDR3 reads TGCGCCAGCGGACTACTCGGCACAGGGAACACTGAAGCTTTCTTT. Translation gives CASGLLGTGNTEAFF.

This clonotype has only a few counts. The CDR3 reads CASSTPGGTEAFF. The CDR3 region has the DNA TGTGCCAGCAGCACCCCGGGGGGCACTGAAGCTTTCTTT. V and J are TRBV28 and TRBJ1-1; TRBD1 is a possible D gene (5 bases). V dropped 6 bases and J dropped 4 bases, with 12 bases sitting between them. Germline CDR1 and CDR2: MDHEN and SYDVKM. The CDR3 spans 13 residues.

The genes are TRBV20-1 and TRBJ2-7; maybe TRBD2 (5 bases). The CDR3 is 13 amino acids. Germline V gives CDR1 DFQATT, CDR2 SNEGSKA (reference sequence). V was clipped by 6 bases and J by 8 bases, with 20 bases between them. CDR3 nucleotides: TGCAGTGCGAGGTTCTATCGGGGTCCGCAGCAGTACTTC. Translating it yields CSARFYRGPQQYF.

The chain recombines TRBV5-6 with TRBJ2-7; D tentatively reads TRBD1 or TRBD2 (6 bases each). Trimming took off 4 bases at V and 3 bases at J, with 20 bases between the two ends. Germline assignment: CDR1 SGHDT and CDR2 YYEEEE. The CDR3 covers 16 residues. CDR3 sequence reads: CASSPRGVQGNYEQYF. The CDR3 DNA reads TGTGCCAGCAGCCCTAGGGGGGTACAGGGAAACTACGAGCAGTACTTC.

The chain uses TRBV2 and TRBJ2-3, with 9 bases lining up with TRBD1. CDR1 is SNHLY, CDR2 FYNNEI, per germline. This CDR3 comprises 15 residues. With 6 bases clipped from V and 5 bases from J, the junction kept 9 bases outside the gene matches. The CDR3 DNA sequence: TGTGCCAGCAGAGTATACAGGGGGCGGGTAGATACGCAGTATTTT. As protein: CASRVYRGRVDTQYF.

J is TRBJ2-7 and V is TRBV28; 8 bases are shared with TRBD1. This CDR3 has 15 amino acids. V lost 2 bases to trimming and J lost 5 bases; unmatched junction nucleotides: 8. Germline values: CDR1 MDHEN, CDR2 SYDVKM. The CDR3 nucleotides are TGTGCCAGCAGTTTACTGGCAGGGGGCAACGACGAGCAGTACTTC. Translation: CASSLLAGGNDEQYF.

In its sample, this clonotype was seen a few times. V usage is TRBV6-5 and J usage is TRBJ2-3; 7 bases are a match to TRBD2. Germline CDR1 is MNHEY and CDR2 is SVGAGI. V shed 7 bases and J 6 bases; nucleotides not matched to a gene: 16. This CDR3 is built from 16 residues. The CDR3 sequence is CASTRRGGGPWDTQYF. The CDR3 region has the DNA TGTGCCAGCACCCGACGCGGGGGAGGGCCATGGGATACGCAGTATTTT.

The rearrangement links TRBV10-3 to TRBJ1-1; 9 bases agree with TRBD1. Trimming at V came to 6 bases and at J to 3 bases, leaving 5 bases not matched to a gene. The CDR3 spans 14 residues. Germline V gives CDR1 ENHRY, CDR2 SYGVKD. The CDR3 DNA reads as TGTGCCATCAGGCGGACAGGGGAGGACACTGAAGCTTTCTTT. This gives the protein CAIRRTGEDTEAFF.